Listed below are T cell receptor beta chains from one sample, sequenced in a study of control samples from healthy donors and cancer patients. Produced via immunoSEQ multiplex PCR; TCRdb's table is partial and in-frame only. The table records approximately 40,000 clones, approximately 70% of them present only once. Sequenced material: formalin-fixed, paraffin-embedded tissue. These receptors originate from a male donor with melanoma. CDR3s include the opening cysteine and the closing phenylalanine or tryptophan. A D gene is named only where the DNA matches it firmly. Expanded clones get a size class; other rows say once, few or many, or leave the size out.

15 | TRBJ2-3 | . | TRBV7-8 | TRBD2 | CASRLLAGGQDTQYF | TGTGCCAGCAGGCTACTAGCGGGAGGGCAAGATACGCAGTATTTT
16 | TRBJ1-2 | . | TRBV3-1/TRBV3-2 | TRBD1 | CASSLKGGRGLWGYTF | TGTGCCAGCAGCCTGAAGGGAGGCAGGGGGCTTTGGGGCTACACCTTC
14 | TRBJ2-7 | . | TRBV5-5 | TRBD1 | CASRRTGVTYEQYF | TGTGCCAGCAGGCGGACAGGGGTTACCTACGAGCAGTACTTC
12 | TRBJ1-2 | . | TRBV28 | TRBD1 | CASTDRAYGYTF | TGTGCCAGCACCGACAGGGCCTATGGCTACACCTTC
12 | TRBJ2-7 | . | TRBV18 | . | CASSPSRYEQYF | TGTGCCAGCTCACCATCTAGGTACGAGCAGTACTTC
16 | TRBJ2-2 | . | TRBV7-2 | TRBD2 | CASSLRAGVDTGELFF | TGTGCCAGCAGCTTACGAGCGGGAGTCGACACCGGGGAGCTGTTTTTT
16 | TRBJ1-2 | . | TRBV5-4 | TRBD1 | CASSRPGTGVGYGYTF | TGTGCCAGCAGCCGCCCCGGGACAGGGGTGGGCTATGGCTACACCTTC
15 | TRBJ1-2 | . | TRBV5-6 | . | CASSLAEGRVYGYTF | TGTGCCAGCAGCTTGGCCGAGGGGCGGGTCTATGGCTACACCTTC
13 | TRBJ2-7 | . | TRBV7-9 | TRBD1 | CASSITGVYEQYF | TGTGCCAGCAGTATAACAGGGGTCTACGAGCAGTACTTC
13 | TRBJ1-1 | . | TRBV6-5 | TRBD1 | CASSGTENTEAFF | TGTGCCAGCAGCGGGACAGAGAACACTGAAGCTTTCTTT
15 | TRBJ2-1 | . | TRBV9 | . | CASSVTGTLYNEQFF | TGTGCCAGCAGCGTTACCGGGACCCTCTACAATGAGCAGTTCTTC
16 | TRBJ2-7 | . | TRBV28 | TRBD2 | CASSPVLAGGRYEQYF | TGTGCCAGCAGTCCCGTCCTGGCGGGAGGGCGATACGAGCAGTACTTC
14 | TRBJ2-5 | . | TRBV9 | . | CASSVDPGQETQYF | TGTGCCAGCAGCGTAGATCCAGGGCAAGAGACCCAGTACTTC
15 | TRBJ2-5 | . | TRBV5-1 | . | CASSLQGGGQETQYF | TGCGCCAGCAGCTTGCAGGGTGGTGGGCAAGAGACCCAGTACTTC
13 | TRBJ1-1 | . | TRBV9 | . | CASSVARDTEAFF | TGTGCCAGCAGCGTAGCCCGGGACACTGAAGCTTTCTTT
14 | TRBJ2-3 | . | TRBV6-5 | . | CASSIGGNADTQYF | TGTGCCAGCAGCATAGGGGGGAACGCAGATACGCAGTATTTT
16 | TRBJ2-1 | . | TRBV5-4 | TRBD1 | CASSVTGGARHNEQFF | TGTGCCAGCAGCGTGACAGGGGGCGCGAGACACAATGAGCAGTTCTTC
15 | TRBJ2-4 | . | TRBV19 | TRBD1 | CASSRGTGVGDIQYF | TGTGCCAGTAGTAGGGGGACAGGGGTAGGGGACATTCAGTACTTC
14 | TRBJ2-3 | . | TRBV5-6 | . | CASSLAGYTDTQYF | TGTGCCAGCAGCTTGGCCGGGTACACAGATACGCAGTATTTT
13 | TRBJ2-7 | . | TRBV18 | . | CASSPAPHQEQYF | TGTGCCAGCTCACCGGCACCCCATCAAGAGCAGTACTTC
13 | TRBJ2-3 | many | TRBV19 | . | CASRGASTDTQYF | TGTGCCAGTAGGGGGGCTAGCACAGATACGCAGTATTTT
15 | TRBJ2-1 | . | TRBV4-2 | . | CASSHGSDPYNEQFF | TGTGCCAGCAGTCACGGGTCAGACCCGTACAATGAGCAGTTCTTC
16 | TRBJ2-1 | few | TRBV28 | TRBD2 | CASSFGMGLAEDEQFF | TGTGCCAGCAGTTTCGGTATGGGACTAGCAGAGGATGAGCAGTTCTTC
14 | TRBJ1-1 | . | TRBV28 | TRBD1 | CASYRGLGNTEAFF | TGTGCCAGCTACAGGGGGCTGGGAAACACTGAAGCTTTCTTT
13 | TRBJ1-4 | . | TRBV18 | . | CASSPQGPEKMFF | TGTGCCAGCTCACCACAGGGTCCTGAAAAGATGTTTTTT
16 | TRBJ2-4 | . | TRBV19 | . | CASSFRQPLAKNIQYF | TGTGCCAGTAGCTTCAGACAGCCACTAGCCAAAAACATTCAGTACTTC
16 | TRBJ2-1 | . | TRBV19 | TRBD2 | CASSPGTSGRGNEQFF | TGTGCCAGTAGTCCCGGGACTAGCGGGAGGGGCAATGAGCAGTTCTTC
15 | TRBJ1-4 | . | TRBV6-1 | TRBD1 | CASSELRTGDKKLFF | TGTGCCAGCAGTGAACTCCGGACAGGGGATAAAAAACTGTTTTTT
17 | TRBJ2-1 | few | TRBV7-6 | TRBD1 | CASSLAEARGFYNEQFF | TGTGCCAGCAGCTTAGCTGAGGCCAGGGGGTTCTACAATGAGCAGTTCTTC
15 | TRBJ2-3 | . | TRBV7-6 | TRBD2 | CASSLVGLAGDTQYF | TGTGCCAGCAGCTTAGTGGGTCTAGCGGGAGATACGCAGTATTTT
14 | TRBJ1-3 | . | TRBV6-5 | TRBD1 | CASSRDRGGNTIYF | TGTGCCAGCAGTCGCGACAGGGGGGGAAACACCATATATTTT
14 | TRBJ2-7 | few | TRBV3-1/TRBV3-2 | . | CASGPGPVGYEQYF | TGTGCCAGCGGACCGGGGCCGGTAGGATACGAGCAGTACTTC
14 | TRBJ1-3 | . | TRBV28 | . | CASGLATSGNTIYF | TGTGCCAGTGGACTTGCAACATCTGGAAACACCATATATTTT
21 | TRBJ2-2 | many | TRBV24-1 | TRBD2 | CATSDPHLTSGRTQGTGELFF | TGTGCCACCAGTGACCCCCATTTAACTAGCGGGAGGACTCAGGGGACCGGGGAGCTGTTTTTT
14 | TRBJ1-2 | . | TRBV7-2 | . | CASSLASREDGYTF | TGTGCCAGCAGCTTAGCCTCCAGGGAGGACGGCTACACCTTC
12 | TRBJ2-7 | . | TRBV7-9 | . | CASSLTGYEQYF | TGTGCCAGCAGCTTGACAGGCTACGAGCAGTACTTC
12 | TRBJ2-7 | . | TRBV28 | . | CASNQGINEQYF | TGTGCCAGCAATCAGGGGATTAACGAGCAGTACTTC
13 | TRBJ2-7 | . | TRBV5-1 | . | CASSQDSSYEQYF | TGCGCCAGCAGCCAAGACAGCTCCTACGAGCAGTACTTC
11 | TRBJ2-7 | once | TRBV10-3 | . | CAISVGREPYF | TGTGCCATCAGTGTCGGCAGGGAGCCGTACTTC
14 | TRBJ2-2 | . | TRBV19 | TRBD1 | CASRDRVNTGELFF | TGTGCCAGTAGGGACAGGGTGAACACCGGGGAGCTGTTTTTT
15 | TRBJ2-1 | . | TRBV5-5 | TRBD2 | CASSLAGGPVNEQFF | TGTGCCAGCAGCTTAGCGGGAGGGCCGGTCAATGAGCAGTTCTTC
16 | TRBJ2-3 | few | TRBV7-9 | TRBD2 | CASSSDLAGGPDTQYF | TGTGCCAGCAGCTCGGACCTTGCGGGAGGGCCAGATACGCAGTATTTT
15 | TRBJ2-3 | . | TRBV5-1 | . | CASSLSGGLTDTQYF | TGCGCCAGCAGCTTGAGTGGGGGGCTCACAGATACGCAGTATTTT
14 | TRBJ2-2 | . | TRBV19 | . | CASSIGLNTGELFF | TGTGCCAGTAGTATTGGGCTGAACACCGGGGAGCTGTTTTTT
15 | TRBJ1-2 | . | TRBV19 | . | CASSPTTHLLLLYTF | TGTGCCAGTAGTCCCACCACCCACCTTCTCTTGCTCTACACCTTC
13 | TRBJ2-7 | few | TRBV12-3/TRBV12-4 | . | CASSLGRAAEQYF | TGTGCCAGCAGTTTAGGGAGGGCCGCCGAGCAGTACTTC
12 | TRBJ1-1 | . | TRBV2 | . | CASKQMRTEAFF | TGTGCCAGTAAACAGATGAGAACTGAAGCTTTCTTT
14 | TRBJ2-1 | . | TRBV28 | . | CASSSRDPWSEQFF | TGTGCCAGCAGTTCACGGGACCCGTGGAGTGAGCAGTTCTTC
17 | TRBJ2-7 | . | TRBV6-2/TRBV6-3 | . | CASSYSRGEGFQREQYF | TGTGCCAGCAGTTACTCCCGAGGAGAGGGGTTCCAGAGGGAGCAGTACTTC
18 | TRBJ1-2 | . | TRBV3-1/TRBV3-2 | . | CASSHGVIGFSANYGYTF | TGTGCCAGCAGCCACGGAGTTATAGGTTTCTCAGCTAACTATGGCTACACCTTC
14 | TRBJ2-7 | . | TRBV6-5 | . | CASSWASNPYEQYF | TGTGCCAGCAGTTGGGCCTCAAACCCCTACGAGCAGTACTTC
16 | TRBJ1-6 | once | TRBV11-2 | . | CASSPQGPRLNSPLHF | TGTGCCAGCAGCCCACAGGGTCCTCGACTAAATTCACCCCTCCACTTT
14 | TRBJ1-5 | . | TRBV14 | TRBD1 | CASSQTGVNQPQHF | TGTGCCAGCAGCCAGACAGGGGTCAATCAGCCCCAGCATTTT
14 | TRBJ2-1 | once | TRBV14 | . | CASSQVSVVTEQFF | TGTGCCAGCAGCCAAGTGAGTGTTGTTACTGAGCAGTTCTTC
17 | TRBJ1-1 | medium-sized | TRBV7-6 | TRBD1 | CASSLVGTGAVDTEAFF | TGTGCCAGCAGCTTAGTGGGGACAGGGGCCGTAGACACTGAAGCTTTCTTT
13 | TRBJ2-5 | . | TRBV7-6 | . | CASSSRQQETQYF | TGTGCCAGCAGCTCCAGACAGCAAGAGACCCAGTACTTC
16 | TRBJ2-7 | . | TRBV18 | . | CASSLAGDSSSYEQYF | TGTGCCAGCTCACTAGCAGGCGATTCGAGCTCCTACGAGCAGTACTTC
14 | TRBJ1-1 | . | TRBV28 | TRBD1 | CASSRQGGNTEAFF | TGTGCCAGCAGCAGACAGGGGGGAAACACTGAAGCTTTCTTT
15 | TRBJ2-3 | . | TRBV29-1 | TRBD1 | CSVDPGQGAIDTQYF | TGCAGCGTAGACCCGGGACAGGGGGCGATCGATACGCAGTATTTT
12 | TRBJ2-5 | . | TRBV10-3 | . | CAISGGKETQYF | TGTGCCATCAGTGGAGGGAAGGAGACCCAGTACTTC